These 19 T cell receptor beta chains came from one sample sequenced in a study of cytomegalovirus exposure and HLA in healthy donors. The PCR used 60 Vbeta and 13 Jbeta primers. Clones were read by immunoSEQ multiplex PCR, and TCRdb kept only the in-frame ones, dropping some. The sample consists of some 100,000 clones, approximately 81% of them appearing once. Sequencing was carried out using PBMCs. These receptors were taken from a male donor in good health and CMV-seropositive.

This clone came up once. This chain uses TRBV2 with TRBJ2-2, with TRBD1 matching over 8 bases. This CDR3 contains 14 residues. Per the germline V gene, CDR1 is SNHLY and CDR2 is FYNNEI. With V trimmed by 6 bases and J by 1 base, 1 base remained unmatched. CDR3 DNA sequence: TGTGCCAGCAGAGACAGGGGGAACACCGGGGAGCTGTTTTTT. Its protein product is CASRDRGNTGELFF.

The chain is built from TRBV30 and TRBJ2-5; 7 bases fit TRBD1. This CDR3 has 12 residues. V was pared by 5 bases and J by 3 bases, with 3 bases of the junction left unmatched. Looked up from germline, CDR1 is GTSNPN and CDR2 is SVGIG (reference sequence). The CDR3 coding sequence is TGTGCCTGGGACAGGGCCAAAGAGACCCAGTACTTC. It specifies CAWDRAKETQYF.

The V call is TRBV28, the J call TRBJ1-5; 7 positions match TRBD1. CDR3 length equals 15 residues. Germline trimming cut 5 bases from V and 2 bases from J; bases unmatched to any gene: 6. Looked up from germline, CDR1 is MDHEN and CDR2 is SYDVKM. The DNA for the CDR3 is TGTGCCAGCAGTGCCCAGGGGGGTGGCAATCAGCCCCAGCATTTT. It specifies CASSAQGGGNQPQHF.

V and J are TRBV9 and TRBJ1-2; D unresolved. With 1 base removed from V and 0 bases from J, the gap between germline ends came to 10 bases. CDR1 SGDLS and CDR2 YYNGEE come from the germline V gene. The CDR3 is made up of 15 amino acids. CDR3: CASSVSWSANYGYTF. DNA of the CDR3: TGTGCCAGCAGCGTATCATGGTCAGCTAACTATGGCTACACCTTC.

This chain links TRBV7-2 with TRBJ2-4, with 7 nucleotides matching TRBD2. Germline CDR1 and CDR2: SGHTA and FQGNSA. This CDR3 comprises 15 residues. V lost 1 base, J lost 8 bases, and 8 bases stayed unmatched. CDR3 in amino acids: CASSLDNREEDIQYF. The CDR3 nucleotides are TGTGCCAGCAGCTTAGATAACCGGGAGGAGGACATTCAGTACTTC. Drawing the rest from reference TRBV7-2 and TRBJ2-4, the complete variable domain is GAGVSQSPSNKVTEKGKDVELRCDPISGHTALYWYRQSLGQGLEFLIYFQGNSAPDKSGLPSDRFSAERTGGSVSTLTIQRTQQEDSAVYLCASSLDNREEDIQYFGAGTRLSVL.

The gene calls are TRBV7-8 and TRBJ2-5; 9 bases agree with TRBD2. J was trimmed by 1 base and V by 11 bases; bases with no gene match: 8. The CDR3 spans 14 residues. The germline CDR1 and CDR2 sequences are SGHVS and FQNEAQ. DNA for the CDR3: TGTGCCGCCCGACAAGCGGGGGGCCAAGAGACCCAGTACTTC. It is translated as CAARQAGGQETQYF.

The chain combines TRBV7-2 with TRBJ2-5, with D possibly matching TRBD2 (6 bases). This CDR3 contains 14 residues. Per germline, CDR1 SGHTA and CDR2 FQGNSA. V was pared by 1 base and J by 5 bases, with 11 bases between. The CDR3 DNA reads as TGTGCCAGCAGCTTAGAGCGGGTTAGGGAGACCCAGTACTTC. This sequence encodes CASSLERVRETQYF.

J is TRBJ2-3 and V is TRBV6-4; possibly TRBD2 for D (6 bases). Germline V gene lookup returns CDR1 MRHNA and CDR2 SNTAGT. The CDR3 has 15 amino acids. V lost 6 bases and J lost 0, with 13 bases in between. CDR3 loop: CASSEGAGSTDTQYF. In nucleotides, the CDR3 is TGTGCCAGCAGCGAAGGGGCGGGGAGCACAGATACGCAGTATTTT.

This chain uses TRBV6-1 with TRBJ1-2; D call uncertain. The V end was cut by 1 base, the J end by 4 bases, with 13 bases between. There are 15 residues in the CDR3. Germline loops: CDR1 MNHNS, CDR2 SASEGT. The chain's CDR3 is CASSEETGTVYGYTF. CDR3 nucleotide sequence: TGTGCCAGCAGTGAAGAGACGGGAACAGTCTATGGCTACACCTTC.

CDR3 protein: CAWSTMRRGSPLHF. CDR3 sequence (DNA): TGTGCCTGGAGTACTATGCGCCGGGGTTCACCCCTCCACTTT. This chain connects TRBV30 to TRBJ1-6; D is unclear. Trimming pared 2 bases from V and 9 bases from J, leaving 14 bases between. The CDR3 spans 14 residues. Germline CDR1 reads GTSNPN; CDR2 reads SVGIG (reference sequence).

The sample holds one count of this clone. The chain is built from TRBV5-1 and TRBJ2-1; 7 bases line up with TRBD2. Unmatched junction bases numbered 8, after V lost 7 bases and J lost 4 bases. The V gene's germline CDR1 is SGHRS and CDR2 YFSETQ. The length of the CDR3 is 14 residues. As DNA, the CDR3 is TGCGCCAGCTATACCGGGACTACGTACAATGAGCAGTTCTTC. As protein: CASYTGTTYNEQFF.

V and J are TRBV4-1 and TRBJ2-3; the match to TRBD1 covers 8 bases. The CDR3 contains 17 residues. V trimming: 3 bases; J trimming: 4 bases; junction bases outside the gene matches: 12. Germline V CDR1 and CDR2: MGHRA, YSYEKL. CDR3 loop: CASSQPPGGFVADTQYF. In nucleotides, the CDR3 is TGCGCCAGCAGCCAGCCCCCAGGGGGCTTTGTCGCAGATACGCAGTATTTT.

The chain employs TRBV25-1 and TRBJ2-2, with D perhaps matching TRBD2 (5 bases). Germline assignment: CDR1 MGHDK and CDR2 SYGVNS. This CDR3 contains 15 residues. Trimming pared 2 bases from V and 6 bases from J, leaving 13 bases between. The CDR3 region has the DNA TGTGCCAGCAGTGAACCCGGCGGGCTAGCCGGGGAGCTGTTTTTT. Encoded protein: CASSEPGGLAGELFF. Full variable domain (missing parts from reference TRBV25-1 and TRBJ2-2): EADIYQTPRYLVIGTGKKITLECSQTMGHDKMYWYQQDPGMELHLIHYSYGVNSTEKGDLSSESTVSRIRTEHFPLTLESARPSHTSQYLCASSEPGGLAGELFFGEGSRLTVL.

The chain recombines TRBV10-2 with TRBJ1-1; unclear D gene. The CDR3 contains 12 residues. Between the trimmed V and J ends, which lost 5 bases and 6 bases, there was a span of 10 bases. CDR1 and CDR2 from the germline V gene are WSHSY and SAAADI. This CDR3 reads CASSRAGAEAFF. The DNA of the CDR3 is TGCGCCAGCAGTCGAGCGGGCGCTGAAGCTTTCTTT.

The rearrangement joins TRBV7-8 to TRBJ1-4, with TRBD1 identical over 10 bases. CDR3 length: 18 amino acids. Germline V CDR1 and CDR2: SGHVS, FQNEAQ. V lost 3 bases to trimming and J lost 8 bases; unmatched junction nucleotides: 15. The CDR3 nucleotides read TGTGCCAGCAGCTTCAATGCCGGGACAGGGGATCTAGGGGAAAAACTGTTTTTT. Its translation: CASSFNAGTGDLGEKLFF.

The chain employs TRBV5-4 and TRBJ2-2; 10 bases are a match to TRBD1. The CDR3 length is 15 residues. Germline V gene sequence: CDR1 SGHNT, CDR2 YYREEE (reference sequence). With 4 bases clipped from V and 7 bases from J, the junction kept 7 bases outside the gene matches. The CDR3, as DNA: TGTGCCAGCAGCCCCGGGACAGGGGAAGTCGGGGAGCTGTTTTTT. Its protein product is CASSPGTGEVGELFF.

The chain has TRBV4-1 and TRBJ1-5, with D possibly being TRBD1 (5 bases). The CDR3 is 15 amino acids. V was cut by 2 bases and J by 6 bases, with 14 bases left in between. Germline CDR1 is MGHRA and CDR2 is YSYEKL. DNA for the CDR3: TGCGCCAGCAGCCAAAGTGGGGGAGGCGGTCAGCCCCAGCATTTT. It codes for CASSQSGGGGQPQHF.

Details on this clone: One junction end does not reproduce the germline sequence, and a read error may be involved. V usage is TRBV7-7 and J usage is TRBJ2-3, with 12 nucleotides matching TRBD2. CDR1 is SSHAT and CDR2 is FNYEAQ in the germline V gene (reference sequence). This CDR3 is 18 amino acids long. The CDR3 DNA follows: TGTGCTAGCAGCTTACGCCTAGCGGGGGGGCCCGGCACAGATACGCAGTATTTT. It specifies CASSLRLAGGPGTDTQYF.

The rearrangement joins TRBV7-9 to TRBJ1-3; TRBD1 aligns across 10 bases. The trim removed 5 bases at V and 2 bases at J, leaving 6 bases unmatched. CDR1 is SEHNR and CDR2 is FQNEAQ in the germline V gene (reference sequence). There are 16 residues in the CDR3. CDR3 nucleotides: TGTGCCAGCAGCATGACCGGGACAGGGGCTGGAAACACCATATATTTT. Its translation is CASSMTGTGAGNTIYF. The variable domain in full, completed from reference TRBV7-9 and TRBJ1-3, reads DTGVSQNPRHKITKRGQNVTFRCDPISEHNRLYWYRQTLGQGPEFLTYFQNEAQLEKSRLLSDRFSAERPKGSFSTLEIQRTEQGDSAMYLCASSMTGTGAGNTIYFGEGSWLTVV.